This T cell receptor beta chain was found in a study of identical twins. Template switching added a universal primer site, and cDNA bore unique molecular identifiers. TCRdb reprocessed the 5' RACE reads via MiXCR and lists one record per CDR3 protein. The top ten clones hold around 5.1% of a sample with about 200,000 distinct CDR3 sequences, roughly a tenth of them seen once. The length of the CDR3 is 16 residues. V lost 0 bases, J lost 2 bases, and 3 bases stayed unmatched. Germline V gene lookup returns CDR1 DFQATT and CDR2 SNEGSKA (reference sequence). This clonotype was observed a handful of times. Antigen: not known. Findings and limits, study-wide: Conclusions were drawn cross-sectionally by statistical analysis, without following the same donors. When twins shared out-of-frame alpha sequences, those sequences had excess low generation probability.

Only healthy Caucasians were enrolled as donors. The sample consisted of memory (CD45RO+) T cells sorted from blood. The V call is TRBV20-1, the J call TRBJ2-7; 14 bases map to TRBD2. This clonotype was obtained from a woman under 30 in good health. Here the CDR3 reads CSARDGLAGGTYEQYF. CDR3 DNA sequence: TGCAGTGCTAGAGACGGACTAGCGGGGGGCACCTACGAGCAGTACTTC.